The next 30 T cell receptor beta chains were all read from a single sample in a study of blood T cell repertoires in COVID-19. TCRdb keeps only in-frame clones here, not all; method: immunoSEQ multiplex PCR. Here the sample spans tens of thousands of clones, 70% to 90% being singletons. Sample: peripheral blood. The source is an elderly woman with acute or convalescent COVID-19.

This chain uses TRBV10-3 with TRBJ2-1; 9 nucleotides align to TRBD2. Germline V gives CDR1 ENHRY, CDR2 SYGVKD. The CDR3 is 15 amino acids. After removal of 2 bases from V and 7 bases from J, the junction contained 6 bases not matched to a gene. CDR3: CAISEVASGKNEQFF. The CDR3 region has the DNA TGTGCCATCAGTGAGGTGGCTAGCGGGAAAAATGAGCAGTTCTTC.

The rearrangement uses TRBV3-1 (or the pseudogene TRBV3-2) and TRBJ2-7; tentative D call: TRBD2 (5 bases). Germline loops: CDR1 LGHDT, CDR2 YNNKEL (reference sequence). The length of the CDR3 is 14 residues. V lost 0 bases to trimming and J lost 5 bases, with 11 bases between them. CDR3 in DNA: TGTGCCAGCAGCCAAGACCCTAGCAGCCACGAGCAGTACTTC. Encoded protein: CASSQDPSSHEQYF.

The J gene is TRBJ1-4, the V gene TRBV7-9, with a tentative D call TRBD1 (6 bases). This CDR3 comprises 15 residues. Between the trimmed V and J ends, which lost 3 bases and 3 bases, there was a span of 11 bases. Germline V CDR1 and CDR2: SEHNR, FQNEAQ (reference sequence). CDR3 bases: TGTGCCAGCAGCTTTTCACAGGGTCCTAATGAAAAACTGTTTTTT. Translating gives CASSFSQGPNEKLFF.

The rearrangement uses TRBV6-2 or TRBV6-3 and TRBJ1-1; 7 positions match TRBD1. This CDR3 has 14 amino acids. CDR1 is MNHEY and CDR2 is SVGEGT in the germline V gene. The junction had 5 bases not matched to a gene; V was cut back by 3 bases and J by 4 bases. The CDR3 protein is CASSYPQGGTEAFF. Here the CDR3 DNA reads TGTGCCAGCAGTTATCCTCAGGGGGGCACTGAAGCTTTCTTT.

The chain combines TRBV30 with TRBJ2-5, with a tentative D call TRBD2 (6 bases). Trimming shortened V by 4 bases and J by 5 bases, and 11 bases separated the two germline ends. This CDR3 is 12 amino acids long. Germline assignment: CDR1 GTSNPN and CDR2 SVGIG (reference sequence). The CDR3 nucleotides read TGTGCCTGGATGGAGGGCCCGGAGACCCAGTACTTC. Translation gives CAWMEGPETQYF.

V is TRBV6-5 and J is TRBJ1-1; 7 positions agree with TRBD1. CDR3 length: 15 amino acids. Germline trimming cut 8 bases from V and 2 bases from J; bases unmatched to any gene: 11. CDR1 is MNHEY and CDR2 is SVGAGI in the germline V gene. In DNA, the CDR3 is TGTGCCAGCGGATCCGGGACAGTCTTTAACACTGAAGCTTTCTTT. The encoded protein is CASGSGTVFNTEAFF.

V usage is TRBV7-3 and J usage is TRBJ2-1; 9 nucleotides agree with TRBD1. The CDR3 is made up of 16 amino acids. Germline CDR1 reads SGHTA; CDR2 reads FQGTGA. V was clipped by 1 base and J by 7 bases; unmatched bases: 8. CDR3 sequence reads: CASSLIPQGARNEQFF. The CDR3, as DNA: TGTGCCAGCAGCTTAATCCCACAGGGGGCGCGGAATGAGCAGTTCTTC.

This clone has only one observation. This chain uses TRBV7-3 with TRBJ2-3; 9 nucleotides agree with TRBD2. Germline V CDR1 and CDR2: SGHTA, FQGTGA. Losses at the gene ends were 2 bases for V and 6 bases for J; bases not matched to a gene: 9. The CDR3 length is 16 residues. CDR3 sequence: CASSLGWGLAGDTQYF. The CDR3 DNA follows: TGTGCCAGCAGCTTAGGATGGGGACTAGCCGGGGATACGCAGTATTTT.

CDR3 loop: CASSQDRLHSAGNTIYF. The CDR3 coding sequence is TGCGCCAGCAGCCAAGATCGTCTTCACAGTGCTGGAAACACCATATATTTT. The chain recombines TRBV4-1 with TRBJ1-3; D uncertain. V lost 0 bases, J lost 2 bases, and 14 bases lay in between. This CDR3 region has 17 residues. The germline V gene encodes CDR1 MGHRA and CDR2 YSYEKL.

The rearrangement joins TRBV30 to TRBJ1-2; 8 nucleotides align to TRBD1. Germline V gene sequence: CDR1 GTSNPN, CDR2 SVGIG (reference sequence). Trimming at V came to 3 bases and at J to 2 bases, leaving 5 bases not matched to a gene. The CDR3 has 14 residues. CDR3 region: CAWRRGQDNYGYTF. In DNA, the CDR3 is TGTGCCTGGAGGCGGGGACAGGACAACTATGGCTACACCTTC.

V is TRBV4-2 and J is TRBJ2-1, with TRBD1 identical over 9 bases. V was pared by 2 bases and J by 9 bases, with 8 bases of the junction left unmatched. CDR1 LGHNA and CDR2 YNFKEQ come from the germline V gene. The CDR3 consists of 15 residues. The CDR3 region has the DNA TGTGCCAGCAGCCAATCCTGGACAGGGGACCTTGAGCAGTTCTTC. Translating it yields CASSQSWTGDLEQFF.

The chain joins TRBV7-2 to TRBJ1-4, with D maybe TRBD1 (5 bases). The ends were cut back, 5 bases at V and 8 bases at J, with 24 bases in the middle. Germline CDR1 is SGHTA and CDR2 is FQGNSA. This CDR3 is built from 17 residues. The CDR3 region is CASSPRGAWATGEKLFF. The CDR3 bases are TGTGCCAGCAGCCCTCGCGGGGCATGGGCCACTGGGGAAAAACTGTTTTTT.

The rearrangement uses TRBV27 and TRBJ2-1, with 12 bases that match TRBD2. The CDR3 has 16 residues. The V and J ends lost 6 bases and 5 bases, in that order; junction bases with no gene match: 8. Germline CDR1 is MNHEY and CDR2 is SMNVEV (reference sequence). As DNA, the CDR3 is TGTGCCAGCAGCCCGCTACTAGCGGGAGGAAACAATGAGCAGTTCTTC. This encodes CASSPLLAGGNNEQFF.

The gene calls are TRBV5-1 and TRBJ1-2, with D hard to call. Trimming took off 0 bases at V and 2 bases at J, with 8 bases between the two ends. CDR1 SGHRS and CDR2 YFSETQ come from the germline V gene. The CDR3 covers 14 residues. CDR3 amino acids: CASSLDPGNYGYTF. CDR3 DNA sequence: TGCGCCAGCAGCTTGGACCCGGGAAACTATGGCTACACCTTC.

The CDR3 here is CATSRDAGGTEAFF. In DNA form, the CDR3 reads TGTGCCACCAGCAGAGATGCAGGGGGAACTGAAGCTTTCTTT. The V and J genes are TRBV15 and TRBJ1-1, with 7 bases lining up with TRBD1. The germline V gene encodes CDR1 LNHNV and CDR2 YYDKDF (reference sequence). V gave up 0 bases and J gave up 5 bases; unmatched junction bases: 3. The CDR3 has 14 amino acids.

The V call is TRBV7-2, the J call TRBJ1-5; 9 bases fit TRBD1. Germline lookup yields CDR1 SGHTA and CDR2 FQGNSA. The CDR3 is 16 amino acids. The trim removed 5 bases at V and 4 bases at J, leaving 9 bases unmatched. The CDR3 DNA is TGTGCCAGCAGCCTCGGACAGGGGTTTGGAAATCAGCCCCAGCATTTT. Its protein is CASSLGQGFGNQPQHF.

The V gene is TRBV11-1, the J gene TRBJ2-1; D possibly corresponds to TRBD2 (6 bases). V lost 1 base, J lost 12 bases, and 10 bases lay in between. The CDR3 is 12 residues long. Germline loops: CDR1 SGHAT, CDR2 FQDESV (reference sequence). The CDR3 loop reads CASSLGGLGQFF. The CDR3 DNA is TGTGCCAGCAGCTTAGGGGGACTGGGGCAGTTCTTC.

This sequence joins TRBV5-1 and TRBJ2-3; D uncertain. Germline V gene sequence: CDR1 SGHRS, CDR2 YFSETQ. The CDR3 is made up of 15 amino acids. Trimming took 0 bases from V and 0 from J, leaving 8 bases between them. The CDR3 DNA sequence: TGCGCCAGCAGCTTGGTGGCAGGAAGCACAGATACGCAGTATTTT. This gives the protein CASSLVAGSTDTQYF.

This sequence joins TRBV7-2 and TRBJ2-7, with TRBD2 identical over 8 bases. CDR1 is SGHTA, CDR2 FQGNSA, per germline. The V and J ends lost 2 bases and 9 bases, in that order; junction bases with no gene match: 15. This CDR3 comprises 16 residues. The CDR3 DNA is TGTGCCAGCAGCTTAAGGGCAGCGGGGGCCGCTGGGGGGCAGTACTTC. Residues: CASSLRAAGAAGGQYF.

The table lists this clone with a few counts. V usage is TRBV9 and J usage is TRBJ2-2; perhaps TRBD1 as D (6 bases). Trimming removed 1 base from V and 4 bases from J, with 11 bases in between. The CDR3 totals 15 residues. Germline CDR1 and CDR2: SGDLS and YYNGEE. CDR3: CASSVSGVSTGELFF. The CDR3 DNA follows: TGTGCCAGCAGCGTATCAGGGGTGAGCACCGGGGAGCTGTTTTTT.

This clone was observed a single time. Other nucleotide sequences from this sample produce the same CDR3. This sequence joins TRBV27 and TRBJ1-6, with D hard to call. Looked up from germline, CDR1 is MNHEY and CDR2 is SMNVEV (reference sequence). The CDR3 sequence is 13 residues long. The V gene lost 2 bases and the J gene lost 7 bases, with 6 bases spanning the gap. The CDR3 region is CASSLSENSPLHF. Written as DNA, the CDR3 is TGTGCCAGCAGTTTAAGTGAGAATTCACCCCTCCACTTT.

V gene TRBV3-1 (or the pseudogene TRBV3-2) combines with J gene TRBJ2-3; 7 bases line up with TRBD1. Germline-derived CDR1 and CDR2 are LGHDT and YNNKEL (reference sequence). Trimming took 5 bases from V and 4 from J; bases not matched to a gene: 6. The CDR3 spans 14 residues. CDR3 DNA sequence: TGTGCCAGCAGCATCCGACAGGGCTCAGATACGCAGTATTTT. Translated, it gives CASSIRQGSDTQYF.

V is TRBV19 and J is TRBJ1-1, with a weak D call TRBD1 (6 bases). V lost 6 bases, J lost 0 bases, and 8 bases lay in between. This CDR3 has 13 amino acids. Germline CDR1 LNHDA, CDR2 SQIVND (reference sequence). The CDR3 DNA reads TGTGCCAGTAGACGACAGGTGAACACTGAAGCTTTCTTT. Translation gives CASRRQVNTEAFF.

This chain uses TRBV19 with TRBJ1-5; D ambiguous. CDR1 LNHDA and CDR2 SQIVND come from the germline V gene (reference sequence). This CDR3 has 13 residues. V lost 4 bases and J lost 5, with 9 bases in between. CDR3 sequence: CASSTGLDQPQHF. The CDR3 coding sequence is TGTGCCAGTAGTACCGGGTTGGATCAGCCCCAGCATTTT.

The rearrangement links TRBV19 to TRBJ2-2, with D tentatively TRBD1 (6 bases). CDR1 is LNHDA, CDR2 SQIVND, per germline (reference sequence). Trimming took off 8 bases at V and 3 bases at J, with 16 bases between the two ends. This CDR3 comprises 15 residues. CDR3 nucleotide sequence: TGTGCCAGTCGGGCCGGGACAACCTACACCGGGGAGCTGTTTTTT. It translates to CASRAGTTYTGELFF. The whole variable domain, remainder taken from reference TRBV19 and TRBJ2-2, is DGGITQSPKYLFRKEGQNVTLSCEQNLNHDAMYWYRQDPGQGLRLIYYSQIVNDFQKGDIAEGYSVSREKKESFPLTVTSAQKNPTAFYLCASRAGTTYTGELFFGEGSRLTVL.

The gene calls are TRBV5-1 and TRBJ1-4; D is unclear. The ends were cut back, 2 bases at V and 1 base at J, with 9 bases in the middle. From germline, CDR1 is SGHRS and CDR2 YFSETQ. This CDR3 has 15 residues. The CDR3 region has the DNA TGCGCCAGCAGCTTTTTCGGTCAAACTAATGAAAAACTGTTTTTT. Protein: CASSFFGQTNEKLFF.

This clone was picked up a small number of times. The CDR3 protein is CASSYSGLQETQYF. The CDR3 DNA is TGTGCCAGCAGTTACTCGGGACTCCAAGAGACCCAGTACTTC. J is TRBJ2-5 and V is TRBV6-2 or TRBV6-3, with D possibly TRBD2 on 6 matching bases. The CDR3 loop spans 14 amino acids. V was clipped by 0 bases and J by 1 base, with 6 bases between them. Looked up from germline, CDR1 is MNHEY and CDR2 is SVGEGT.

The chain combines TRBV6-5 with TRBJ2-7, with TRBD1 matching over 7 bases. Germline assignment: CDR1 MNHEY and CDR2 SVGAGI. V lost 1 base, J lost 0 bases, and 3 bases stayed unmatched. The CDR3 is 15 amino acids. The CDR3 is CASSYFGQDSYEQYF. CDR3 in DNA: TGTGCCAGCAGTTACTTCGGACAGGACTCCTACGAGCAGTACTTC.

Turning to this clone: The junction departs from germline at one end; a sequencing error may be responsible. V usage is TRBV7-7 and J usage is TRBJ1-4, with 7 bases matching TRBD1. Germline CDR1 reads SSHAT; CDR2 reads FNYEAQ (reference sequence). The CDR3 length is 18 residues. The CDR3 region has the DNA TGTGCTAGCAGCTTACCCACCATGGACAGGTTTGTTGATGAAAAACTGTTTTTT. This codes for CASSLPTMDRFVDEKLFF.

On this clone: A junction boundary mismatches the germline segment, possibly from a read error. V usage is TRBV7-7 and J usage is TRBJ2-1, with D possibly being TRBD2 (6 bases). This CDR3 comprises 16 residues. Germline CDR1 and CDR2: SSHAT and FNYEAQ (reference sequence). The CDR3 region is CASSLAVNPVRNEQFF. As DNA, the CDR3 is TGTGCTAGCAGCTTAGCGGTGAATCCGGTCCGGAATGAGCAGTTCTTC.